Below are 14 T cell receptor beta chains sequenced from a single sample in a study of identical twins. TCRdb independently ran MiXCR on the 5' RACE reads; one entry per CDR3 protein. The table records more than 400,000 distinct CDR3 sequences, around 15% of them present only once. These data were also filed under a second study, of yellow fever vaccine responses in identical twins.

The sample comprised CD4+ T cells sorted from blood. All receptors come from a woman aged 18-29 years in good health.

This rearrangement joins TRBV2 to TRBJ2-2; TRBD2 aligns across 7 bases. Germline assignment: CDR1 SNHLY and CDR2 FYNNEI. Trimming removed 7 bases from V and 7 bases from J; junction bases left unmatched: 18. This CDR3 has 17 amino acids. The DNA for the CDR3 is TGTGCCAGCACCCCCCAGGGTGCGGGAGTTTTAGTCGGGGAGCTGTTTTTT. Translated, it gives CASTPQGAGVLVGELFF.

The chain recombines TRBV20-1 with TRBJ2-3; D is unclear. CDR1 is DFQATT, CDR2 SNEGSKA, per germline (reference sequence). The CDR3 has 14 amino acids. V was clipped by 1 base and J by 2 bases, with 10 bases between them. CDR3 region: CSARVIGNTDTQYF. DNA for the CDR3: TGCAGTGCTAGAGTTATAGGGAACACAGATACGCAGTATTTT.

With respect to this clonotype: A single base separates this from a much larger clone, so it may be a read error. The gene calls are TRBV12-3 or TRBV12-4 and TRBJ2-3; 7 bases line up with TRBD1. The CDR3 is 16 residues long. In nucleotides, the CDR3 is TGTGCCAGCAGTACGGACAGGCCCTTACTCACATATACGCAGTATTTT. Protein: CASSTDRPLLTYTQYF.

V and J are TRBV24-1 and TRBJ2-2; 13 positions agree with TRBD2. The ends lost 7 bases at V and 1 base at J; junction bases unmatched: 8. The CDR3 is 18 residues long. Germline values: CDR1 KGHDR, CDR2 SFDVKD. CDR3 in DNA: TGTGCCACCAGCGGGACTAGCGGGAACCCCGGGAACACCGGGGAGCTGTTTTTT. It yields the protein CATSGTSGNPGNTGELFF.

This clonotype was recorded a few times. The rearrangement joins TRBV10-3 to TRBJ2-3; D tentatively fits TRBD1 or TRBD2 (7 bases each). Germline CDR1 ENHRY, CDR2 SYGVKD. The V end was cut by 10 bases, the J end by 6 bases, with 23 bases between. The CDR3 is 15 amino acids. CDR3 in amino acids: CATAQTGARGDTQYF. In DNA form, the CDR3 reads TGTGCCACCGCCCAAACAGGGGCGCGGGGGGATACGCAGTATTTT.

This clonotype appeared a few times. J is TRBJ2-5 and V is TRBV18; D remains ambiguous. With 0 bases removed from V and 10 bases from J, the gap between germline ends came to 15 bases. CDR3 length: 14 residues. The germline gives CDR1 KGHSH, CDR2 LQKENI. The CDR3 sequence: CASSPPDQASVQYF. The CDR3 DNA reads as TGTGCCAGCTCACCACCGGATCAAGCGAGCGTCCAGTACTTC.

This chain connects TRBV14 to TRBJ1-2, with TRBD1 as a possible D gene (5 bases). This CDR3 region has 15 residues. V shed 3 bases and J shed 4 bases, with 15 bases lying between them. Germline assignment: CDR1 SGHDN and CDR2 FVKESK. The CDR3 DNA reads TGTGCCAGCAGCCACAAGGACATAACTATCTATGGCTACACCTTC. Its translation: CASSHKDITIYGYTF.

The rearrangement uses TRBV12-3 or TRBV12-4 and TRBJ1-2; D gene unclear. The CDR3 is made up of 17 amino acids. V lost 3 bases and J lost 3, with 20 bases in between. CDR3: CASSFRFGRGEDYGYTF. The CDR3 DNA sequence: TGTGCCAGCAGTTTTCGGTTCGGGCGGGGTGAGGACTATGGCTACACCTTC.

This chain uses TRBV12-3 or TRBV12-4 with TRBJ2-2, with 9 bases matching TRBD1. The CDR3 covers 14 residues. The V and J ends lost 8 bases and 4 bases, in that order; junction bases with no gene match: 5. The CDR3 spells CASRTGVSTGELFF. CDR3 DNA sequence: TGTGCCAGCCGGACAGGGGTCAGCACCGGGGAGCTGTTTTTT.

The sample holds a few counts of this clonotype. The J gene is TRBJ1-2, the V gene TRBV27; the D gene is possibly TRBD1 (5 bases). The V and J ends lost 3 bases and 4 bases respectively, with 15 bases between them. The CDR3 has 15 amino acids. The germline gives CDR1 MNHEY, CDR2 SMNVEV (reference sequence). CDR3 sequence: CASSLGTRAPYGYTF. The DNA of the CDR3 is TGTGCCAGCAGTTTGGGGACCCGAGCCCCCTATGGCTACACCTTC.

The rearrangement joins TRBV2 to TRBJ2-7, with D hard to call. The V end lost 3 bases, the J end lost 4 bases, and 4 bases lay between the germline ends. CDR3 size: 11 residues. CDR1 and CDR2 (germline): SNHLY, FYNNEI. The CDR3 nucleotides read TGTGCCAGCAGTGATATATACGAGCAGTACTTC. Its translation is CASSDIYEQYF.

The J gene is TRBJ2-7, the V gene TRBV5-1; 10 bases agree with TRBD2. Germline V gives CDR1 SGHRS, CDR2 YFSETQ. The V segment lost 2 bases and the J segment 5 bases; nucleotides outside the gene matches: 4. There are 14 residues in the CDR3. CDR3 sequence reads: CASSFGLAGDEQYF. As DNA, the CDR3 is TGCGCCAGCAGCTTCGGGCTAGCGGGAGACGAGCAGTACTTC.

The chain employs TRBV3-1 and TRBJ2-5; D possibly corresponds to TRBD2 (6 bases). Per germline, CDR1 LGHDT and CDR2 YNNKEL (reference sequence). The CDR3 loop spans 18 amino acids. Deletions cut 4 bases from V and 5 bases from J, with 26 bases between. CDR3 nucleotides: TGTGCCAGCAGCCTAAGGGAACTTCACCTGGAGGGGTGGGAGACCCAGTACTTC. Protein: CASSLRELHLEGWETQYF.

This clonotype was seen a handful of times. The gene calls are TRBV29-1 and TRBJ1-5; D ambiguous. CDR3 size: 13 residues. Germline lookup yields CDR1 SQVTM and CDR2 ANQGSEA. V lost 3 bases, J lost 3 bases, and 9 bases lay in between. The CDR3 is CSVENSPNQPQHF. The CDR3 DNA sequence: TGCAGCGTTGAGAACAGTCCCAATCAGCCCCAGCATTTT.